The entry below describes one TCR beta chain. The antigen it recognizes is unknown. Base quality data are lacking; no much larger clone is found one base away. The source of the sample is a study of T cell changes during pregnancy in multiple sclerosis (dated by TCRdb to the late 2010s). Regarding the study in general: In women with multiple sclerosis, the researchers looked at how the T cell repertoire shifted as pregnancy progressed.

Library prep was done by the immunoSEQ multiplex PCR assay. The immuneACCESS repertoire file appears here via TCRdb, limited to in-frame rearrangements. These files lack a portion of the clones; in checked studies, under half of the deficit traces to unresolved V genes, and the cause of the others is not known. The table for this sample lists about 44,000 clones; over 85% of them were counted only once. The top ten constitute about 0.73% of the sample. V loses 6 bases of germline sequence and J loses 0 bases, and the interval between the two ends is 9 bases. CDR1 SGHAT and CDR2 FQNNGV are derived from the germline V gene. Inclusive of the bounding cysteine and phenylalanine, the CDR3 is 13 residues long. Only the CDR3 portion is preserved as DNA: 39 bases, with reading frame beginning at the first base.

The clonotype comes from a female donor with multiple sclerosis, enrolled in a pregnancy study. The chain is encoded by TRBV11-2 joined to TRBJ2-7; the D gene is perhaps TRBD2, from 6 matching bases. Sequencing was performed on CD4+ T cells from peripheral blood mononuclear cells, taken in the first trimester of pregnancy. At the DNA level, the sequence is TGTGCCAGCAGACTGACTAGCTCCTACGAGCAGTACTTC. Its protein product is CASRLTSSYEQYF.